Sequencing of this TCR beta chain was carried out in a study of blood T cells in healthy people across ages. With a J-beta primer mix and a sample-barcoded 5' primer, a second PCR ran about 6 to 11 cycles. TCRdb passed the 5' RACE reads through MiXCR, listing each CDR3 protein once. The data hold about 800,000 distinct CDR3 sequences, with roughly 50% observed a single time. Germline values: CDR1 LGHDT, CDR2 YNNKEL (reference sequence). V lost 3 bases and J 9 bases, leaving 11 bases between the germline ends. The CDR3 sequence is 12 residues long. This clonotype appeared once. The rearrangement joins TRBV3-1 to TRBJ1-1; possibly TRBD1 for D (6 bases). Input material: blood. The TCR comes from a man younger than 40 in good health. The CDR3 reads CASSQSTGKAFF. The CDR3 DNA follows: TGTGCCAGCAGCCAGAGTACAGGGAAAGCTTTCTTT. The whole variable domain, remainder taken from reference TRBV3-1 and TRBJ1-1, is DTAVSQTPKYLVTQMGNDKSIKCEQNLGHDTMYWYKQDSKKFLKIMFSYNNKELIINETVPNRFSPKSPDKAHLNLHINSLELGDSAVYFCASSQSTGKAFFGQGTRLTVV.